This is a list of T cell receptor beta chains from one sample in a study of brain metastases from non-small cell lung cancer. Clones were read by immunoSEQ multiplex PCR, and TCRdb kept only the in-frame ones, dropping some. The table shows almost 4,500 clones, with roughly 80% occurring only once. Sequenced sample: tumor-adjacent normal tissue. These receptors were taken from a donor at least 40 years old with non-small cell lung cancer. The CDR3 runs from the conserved cysteine through the conserved F or W. Fields, in order: D gene, V gene, CDR3 length, J gene, clone size, CDR3 protein, CDR3 DNA. A D gene is named only where the DNA matches it firmly. Rows give clone size only sometimes, using once, few, many, or a class for an expanded clone.

TRBD2	TRBV13	15	TRBJ2-3	NA	CASSIAGGPTDTQYF	TGTGCCAGCAGCATAGCGGGAGGGCCCACAGATACGCAGTATTTT
TRBD2	TRBV7-9	18	TRBJ2-7	NA	CASSRSGTSGRSSYEQYF	TGTGCCAGCAGCCGGTCTGGGACTAGCGGGAGGAGCTCCTACGAGCAGTACTTC
NA	TRBV3-1/TRBV3-2	12	TRBJ2-7	NA	CASSDGPYEQYF	TGTGCCAGCAGCGATGGGCCCTACGAGCAGTACTTC
NA	TRBV7-9	14	TRBJ2-7	NA	CASSSGRFSYEQYF	TGTGCCAGCAGCTCCGGACGGTTCTCCTACGAGCAGTACTTC
TRBD2	TRBV3-1/TRBV3-2	17	TRBJ2-7	NA	CASSQDSSTSGKDEQYF	TGTGCCAGCAGCCAAGATTCTAGTACTAGCGGGAAGGACGAGCAGTACTTC
NA	TRBV5-1	14	TRBJ2-3	NA	CASSLQSSTDTQYF	TGCGCCAGCAGCTTACAGTCTAGCACAGATACGCAGTATTTT
NA	TRBV2	15	TRBJ1-4	NA	CASSLLTLPSEKLFF	TGTGCCAGCAGCCTTTTGACATTACCCTCGGAAAAACTGTTTTTT
TRBD2	TRBV6-6	16	TRBJ2-7	NA	CASSRTTSDRVREQYF	TGTGCCAGCTCCAGAACTACTAGCGACCGAGTGCGGGAGCAGTACTTC
TRBD1	TRBV6-2/TRBV6-3	17	TRBJ2-3	NA	CASSYSVRTGVSDTQYF	TGTGCCAGCAGTTACTCAGTCAGGACAGGGGTTTCAGATACGCAGTATTTT
NA	TRBV7-6	17	TRBJ2-3	once	CASSLGGTPSGTDTQYF	TGTGCCAGCAGCTTAGGTGGGACTCCGAGTGGCACAGATACGCAGTATTTT
NA	TRBV4-1	13	TRBJ2-5	NA	CASSPPGRETQYF	TGCGCCAGCAGCCCCCCGGGGAGAGAGACCCAGTACTTC
NA	TRBV19	14	TRBJ1-4	NA	CASSQRDGNEKLFF	TGTGCCAGTAGTCAACGGGACGGGAATGAAAAACTGTTTTTT
NA	TRBV6-1	14	TRBJ1-1	NA	CASSEKGVGTEAFF	TGTGCCAGCAGTGAAAAGGGGGTAGGCACTGAAGCTTTCTTT
NA	TRBV7-2	16	TRBJ1-1	NA	CASSLRWVRLDTEVFF	TGTGCCAGCAGCTTACGGTGGGTCCGACTCGACACTGAAGTTTTCTTT
NA	TRBV6-4	16	TRBJ2-6	NA	CASSDGGSSGANVLTF	TGTGCCAGCAGTGATGGGGGAAGCTCTGGGGCCAACGTCCTGACTTTC
TRBD1	TRBV2	14	TRBJ1-1	few	CASSEHDRDTEAFF	TGTGCCAGCAGTGAACACGACAGGGACACTGAAGCTTTCTTT
NA	TRBV19	12	TRBJ1-6	NA	CASSPRVSPLHF	TGTGCCAGTAGCCCCAGAGTTTCACCCCTCCACTTT
TRBD2	TRBV18	14	TRBJ2-7	NA	CASSPGTTAYEQYF	TGTGCCAGCTCACCAGGGACTACGGCTTACGAGCAGTACTTC
NA	TRBV4-2	17	TRBJ2-7	NA	CASSPQSGDPTDYEQYF	TGTGCCAGCAGCCCACAAAGCGGAGACCCGACTGATTACGAGCAGTACTTC
NA	TRBV4-1	15	TRBJ1-3	NA	CASSQDPVSGNTIYF	TGCGCCAGCAGCCAAGATCCAGTCTCTGGAAACACCATATATTTT
NA	TRBV24-1	17	TRBJ2-1	NA	CATSDSGETTTYNEQFF	TGTGCCACCAGTGATTCTGGAGAGACGACTACCTACAATGAGCAGTTCTTC
TRBD1	TRBV4-3	18	TRBJ1-3	NA	CASSQDFRQGATGNTIYF	TGCGCCAGCAGCCAAGATTTTAGGCAGGGGGCAACTGGAAACACCATATATTTT
NA	TRBV6-5	14	TRBJ2-7	NA	CASSYGRSGYEQYF	TGTGCCAGCAGTTACGGGAGATCAGGTTACGAGCAGTACTTC
TRBD2	TRBV15	16	TRBJ2-7	NA	CATSTATSGRNYEQYF	TGTGCCACCAGCACCGCAACTAGCGGGAGGAACTACGAGCAGTACTTC
TRBD1	TRBV19	14	TRBJ1-1	NA	CASRDSRMNTEAFF	TGTGCCAGCCGGGACAGCCGTATGAACACTGAAGCTTTCTTT
TRBD1	TRBV2	15	TRBJ1-2	NA	CASSGRPGGDYGYTF	TGTGCCAGCAGTGGAAGGCCAGGGGGCGACTATGGCTATACCTTC
TRBD2	TRBV6-5	13	TRBJ2-3	once	CATSRAGEPPQYF	TGTGCCACCAGCAGGGCGGGGGAGCCGCCGCAGTATTTT
TRBD2	TRBV5-1	16	TRBJ2-7	NA	CASTPLPGLASYEQYF	TGCGCCAGCACTCCCCTACCGGGACTAGCTTCCTACGAGCAGTACTTC
NA	TRBV25-1	14	TRBJ1-1	large	CASVGPGRNTEAFF	TGTGCCAGCGTTGGTCCAGGGAGGAATACTGAAGCTTTCTTT
TRBD1	TRBV3-1/TRBV3-2	16	TRBJ1-2	few	CASSHSGQGARYGYTF	TGTGCCAGCAGCCACTCGGGACAGGGGGCTCGATATGGCTACACCTTC
TRBD2	TRBV5-1	14	TRBJ2-7	NA	CASSLTGGGYEQYF	TGCGCCAGCAGCTTAACGGGAGGGGGCTACGAGCAGTACTTC
NA	TRBV12-1	16	TRBJ2-1	NA	CASSFSSAGVNNEQFF	TGTGCCAGCAGCTTTTCGTCAGCGGGAGTCAACAATGAGCAGTTCTTC
NA	TRBV6-5	12	TRBJ2-3	NA	CASRTSTDTQYF	TGTGCCAGCAGGACTAGCACAGATACGCAGTATTTT
NA	TRBV6-5	15	TRBJ2-3	NA	CASSPGGGHTDTQYF	TGTGCCAGCAGCCCGGGAGGGGGCCACACAGATACGCAGTATTTT
NA	TRBV21-1	13	TRBJ1-5	NA	CASRQGRRQPQHF	TGTGCCAGCAGACAGGGAAGAAGACAGCCCCAGCATTTT
NA	TRBV20-1	11	TRBJ2-1	NA	CSAEPLREQFF	TGCAGTGCCGAACCACTGAGGGAGCAGTTCTTC
NA	TRBV6-4	12	TRBJ2-1	once	CASRGNNNEQFF	TGTGCCAGCAGAGGTAATAACAATGAGCAGTTCTTC
NA	TRBV7-8	15	TRBJ2-3	NA	CASSFWGASTDTQYF	TGTGCCAGCAGCTTTTGGGGCGCTAGCACAGATACGCAGTATTTT
TRBD1	TRBV18	15	TRBJ1-2	NA	CASSPGAGGNYGYTF	TGTGCCAGCTCACCAGGGGCAGGGGGAAACTATGGCTACACCTTC
NA	TRBV24-1	14	TRBJ2-1	NA	CATSLPGSYNEQFF	TGTGCCACCAGTCTCCCCGGTTCCTACAATGAGCAGTTCTTC
NA	TRBV29-1	13	TRBJ1-1	NA	CSASHGRDTEAFF	TGCAGCGCCTCTCACGGGAGGGACACTGAAGCTTTCTTT
TRBD2	TRBV11-3	13	TRBJ2-3	NA	CASSREVSDTQYF	TGTGCCAGCAGCCGGGAGGTTTCAGATACGCAGTATTTT
NA	TRBV7-8	15	TRBJ2-3	NA	CASSLGVTSTDTQYF	TGTGCCAGCAGCCTCGGAGTGACTAGCACAGATACGCAGTATTTT
NA	TRBV28	14	TRBJ1-2	NA	CASSLSSGGNGYTF	TGTGCCAGCAGTTTATCCTCTGGGGGCAATGGCTACACCTTC
TRBD2	TRBV4-2	15	TRBJ2-1	NA	CASSQEGRESNEQFF	TGTGCCAGCAGCCAAGAAGGGCGGGAGTCTAATGAGCAGTTCTTC
NA	TRBV7-8	12	TRBJ2-1	NA	CASSSRYNEQFF	TGTGCCAGCAGCTCTAGGTACAATGAGCAGTTCTTC